Sequencing of this T cell receptor (beta chain) was carried out in a study of blood T cell repertoires in COVID-19. As for the study in general: Researchers got acute and convalescent COVID-19 samples from the United States, Italy and Spain.

TCRdb keeps only in-frame clones here, not all; method: immunoSEQ multiplex PCR. The table shows approximately 300,000 clones, with around nine tenths occurring only once. Followed longitudinally, the Seattle patients had been enrolled during active infection. This CDR3 contains 15 residues. Trimming cost V 4 bases and J 1 base, with 13 bases left between them. The germline V gene encodes CDR1 LGHDT and CDR2 YNNKEL (reference sequence). The sequence was collected from a young woman with COVID-19, enrolled during active disease. The rearrangement links TRBV3-1 (or the pseudogene TRBV3-2) to TRBJ2-5; D not certain. Material: peripheral blood. The DNA of the CDR3 is TGTGCCAGCAGCCCCGACATCTTGGGCCAAGAGACCCAGTACTTC. It encodes CASSPDILGQETQYF.